This TCR beta chain originates from a study of T cell repertoires in cytomegalovirus infection. Study-level results: HLA-C-restricted CMV-specific TCR beta clonotypes prevailed in the ex vivo response.

TCRdb re-derived calls from the reads in MiXCR, one entry per CDR3 protein. The data contain 300,000 to 450,000 distinct CDR3 sequences, 15% to 20% of them singletons. Germline V gives CDR1 SGHVS, CDR2 FQNEAQ. Trimming pared 5 bases from V and 7 bases from J, leaving 11 bases between. This CDR3 is 12 amino acids long. About this clonotype: Its antigen is unknown.

Sequencing was performed on PBMCs. This clonotype was sampled from a human donor in good health (CMV status not recorded). Some clones in this sample may be carry-over from other donors' samples. J is TRBJ1-2 and V is TRBV7-8, with D hard to call. The CDR3 DNA sequence: TGTGCCAGCAGCGCCGTGACGGTTGGCTACACCTTC. Residues: CASSAVTVGYTF.